Listed here are 7 T cell receptor beta chains from one sample, sequenced in a study of blood T cell repertoires in COVID-19 (dated by TCRdb to between 2020 and 2021). The receptor library was made with the immunoSEQ multiplex PCR assay. Imported from immuneACCESS, the table was reduced by TCRdb to in-frame sequences with V and J called. These copies leave out some clones; in studies compared against another copy, an unresolved V gene accounts for under half, and the cause of the remainder is not known. Recorded for this sample are some 150,000 clones; about 86% of them occurred a single time. Approximately 3% of the sample is in the top ten clones. The specimen was peripheral blood. All receptors come from a woman of 80 years or more with acute or convalescent COVID-19.

This sequence joins TRBV19 and TRBJ2-2, with 7 positions matching TRBD1. Trimming cost V 6 bases and J 13 bases; bases outside gene matches: 14. Per germline, CDR1 LNHDA and CDR2 SQIVND (reference sequence). The CDR3 covers 14 residues. CDR3 sequence: CASSTPSDRPRLFF. CDR3 nucleotide sequence: TGTGCCAGTAGCACACCCTCGGACAGGCCGAGGCTGTTTTTT.

V gene TRBV30 combines with J gene TRBJ1-5; TRBD1 matches 7 bases. V dropped 3 bases and J dropped 7; count of bases not matched to a gene: 9. The CDR3 is made up of 14 amino acids. Germline CDR1 and CDR2: GTSNPN and SVGIG (reference sequence). The CDR3 loop reads CAWRPDRAGQPQHF. Here the CDR3 DNA reads TGTGCCTGGAGGCCAGACAGGGCTGGCCAGCCCCAGCATTTT.

The chain links TRBV2 to TRBJ1-2, with D possibly being TRBD1 (6 bases). The ends were cut back, 6 bases at V and 8 bases at J, with 16 bases in the middle. This CDR3 has 13 residues. Germline values: CDR1 SNHLY, CDR2 FYNNEI. The DNA for the CDR3 is TGTGCCAGCAGAGACACAGGGCCTCGGGGCTACACCTTC. Translated: CASRDTGPRGYTF.

A word on this clone: One end of the junction fails to match germline, which may point to a read error. The chain links TRBV7-7 to TRBJ2-1, with 13 bases fitting TRBD2. Germline assignment: CDR1 SSHAT and CDR2 FNYEAQ (reference sequence). CDR3 size: 16 residues. The CDR3 is CASSLTSGGGYNEQFF. The CDR3, as DNA: TGTGCTAGCAGCTTAACTAGCGGGGGGGGATACAATGAGCAGTTCTTC.

V is TRBV6-5 and J is TRBJ1-5, with a weak D call TRBD1 (6 bases). In germline, CDR1 is MNHEY, CDR2 SVGAGI. The V gene lost 7 bases and the J gene lost 2 bases, with 15 bases spanning the gap. This CDR3 comprises 15 residues. CDR3 sequence: CASTRGGQGNQPQHF. As DNA, the CDR3 is TGTGCCAGCACCCGGGGGGGGCAGGGCAATCAGCCCCAGCATTTT.

This clone has just a few counts. CDR3: CASSLSTGVNYGYTF. The CDR3 nucleotides are TGTGCCAGCAGCTTATCGACGGGGGTTAACTATGGCTACACCTTC. The rearrangement joins TRBV7-9 to TRBJ1-2, with a weak D call TRBD1 (5 bases). Germline V CDR1 and CDR2: SEHNR, FQNEAQ (reference sequence). The V gene lost 2 bases and the J gene lost 1 base, with 11 bases spanning the gap. This CDR3 contains 15 residues.

This clone has only one observation. The CDR3 DNA follows: TGTGCCAGTAGTCCCGGACAGGGGAGGTATGGCTACACCTTC. Its protein product is CASSPGQGRYGYTF. V gene TRBV19 combines with J gene TRBJ1-2; 9 bases are a match to TRBD1. Germline V gene sequence: CDR1 LNHDA, CDR2 SQIVND (reference sequence). The CDR3 totals 14 residues. V lost 5 bases and J lost 5; bases outside the gene matches: 6.